What follows describes a single TCR beta chain. No antigen is known for it. Profiling relied on immunoSEQ multiplex PCR, and the TCRdb table lists in-frame clones only, not all of them. The sample contains roughly 96,000 clones, 91% of which appear only once. This CDR3 is built from 14 residues. Looked up from germline, CDR1 is SQVTM and CDR2 is ANQGSEA. Unmatched junction bases numbered 11, after V lost 7 bases and J lost 4 bases. The data were taken from a study of graft-versus-host responses after intestinal transplantation. Across the study: The recipients all started with anti-thymocyte globulin induction and then took tacrolimus and steroids for around 3 years.

Findings of the study overall: GvH clones surfaced in recipient marrow, some emerging earlier in ileum or blood. Patients with graft-donor T cell macrochimerism had high graft-versus-host to host-versus-graft clonal ratios in allografts.

The chain links TRBV29-1 to TRBJ1-2; 8 bases map to TRBD1. The source material was unstimulated CD8+ T cells sorted from spleen or lymph node cells, sampled before intestinal transplant. The TCR was taken from a human donor who received an intestinal transplant. Here the CDR3 reads CSAATGGPLYGYTF. Here the CDR3 DNA reads TGCAGCGCCGCTACAGGGGGTCCCCTCTATGGCTACACCTTC.